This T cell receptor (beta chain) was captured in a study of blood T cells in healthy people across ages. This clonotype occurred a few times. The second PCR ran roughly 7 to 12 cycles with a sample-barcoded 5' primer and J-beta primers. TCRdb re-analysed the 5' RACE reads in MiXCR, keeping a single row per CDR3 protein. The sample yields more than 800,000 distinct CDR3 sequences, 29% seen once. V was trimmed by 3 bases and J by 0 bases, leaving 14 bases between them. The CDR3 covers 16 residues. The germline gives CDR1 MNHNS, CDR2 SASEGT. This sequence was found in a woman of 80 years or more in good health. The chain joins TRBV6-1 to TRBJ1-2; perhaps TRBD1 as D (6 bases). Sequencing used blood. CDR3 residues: CASSEWGTQTNYGYTF. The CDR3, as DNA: TGTGCCAGCAGTGAGTGGGGGACACAAACTAACTATGGCTACACCTTC.